The following is a T cell receptor (beta chain) sequence with its context. Its antigen is unknown. This entry is derived from a study of identifying expanded T cells in peripheral blood. Study results and limitations: Clone count variance between roughly 2-week samples rose with total template count. About 1.2 clones differed between technical replicates, versus approximately 17 and 20 over time.

No infections or other immune events were documented during collection. Trimming took 4 bases from V and 4 from J, leaving 14 bases between them. CDR1 SGDLS and CDR2 YYNGEE come from the germline V gene. The CDR3 runs 14 residues. This table comes from immunoSEQ multiplex PCR, and its TCRdb copy is limited to in-frame clones, with some not included. Of tens of thousands of clones listed, around 84% are singletons. What was sequenced was blood. V is TRBV9 and J is TRBJ2-5; D possibly corresponds to TRBD2 (5 bases). This sequence originates from a person aged 18 to 70 in good health. CDR3 nucleotide sequence: TGTGCCAGCAGCTTTGGCCCGGGGAGAGAGACCCAGTACTTC. Translating gives CASSFGPGRETQYF. Drawing the rest from reference TRBV9 and TRBJ2-5, the complete variable domain is DSGVTQTPKHLITATGQRVTLRCSPRSGDLSVYWYQQSLDQGLQFLIQYYNGEERAKGNILERFSAQQFPDLHSELNLSSLELGDSALYFCASSFGPGRETQYFGPGTRLLVL.